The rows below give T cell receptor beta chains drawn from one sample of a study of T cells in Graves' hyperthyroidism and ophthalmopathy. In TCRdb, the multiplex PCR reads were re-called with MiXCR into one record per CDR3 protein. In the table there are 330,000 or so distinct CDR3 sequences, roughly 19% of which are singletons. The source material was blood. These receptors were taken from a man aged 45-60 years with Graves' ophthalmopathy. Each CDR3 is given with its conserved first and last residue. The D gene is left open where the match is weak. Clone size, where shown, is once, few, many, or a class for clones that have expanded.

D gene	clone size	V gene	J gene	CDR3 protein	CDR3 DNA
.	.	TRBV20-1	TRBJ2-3	CSAPDSGTDTQYF	TGCAGTGCTCCCGATAGCGGCACAGATACGCAGTATTTT
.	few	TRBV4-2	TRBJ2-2	CASSQDPGSPGELFF	TGTGCCAGCAGCCAAGATCCCGGGAGTCCCGGGGAGCTGTTTTTT
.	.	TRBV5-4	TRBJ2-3	CASSPLMTDTQYF	TGTGCCAGCAGCCCCCTAATGACAGATACGCAGTATTTT
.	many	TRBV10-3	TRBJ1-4	CAISESKGATNEKLFF	TGTGCCATCAGTGAGTCGAAAGGGGCAACTAATGAAAAACTGTTTTTT
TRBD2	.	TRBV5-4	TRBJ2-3	CASSSKSGRVADTQYF	TGTGCCAGCAGCTCAAAGAGCGGGAGGGTTGCAGATACGCAGTATTTT
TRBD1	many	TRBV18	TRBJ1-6	CASSPSLDRANSPLHF	TGTGCCAGCTCACCAAGCCTGGACAGGGCTAATTCACCCCTCCACTTT
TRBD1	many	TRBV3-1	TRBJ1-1	CASSQYRGRGTEAFF	TGTGCCAGCAGCCAATACAGGGGGCGAGGGACTGAAGCTTTCTTT
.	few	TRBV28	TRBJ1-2	CASSSSGDVSFYGYTF	TGTGCCAGCAGTTCCTCCGGAGATGTGAGCTTCTATGGCTACACCTTC
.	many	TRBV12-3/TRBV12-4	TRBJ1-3	CASRHDGVSGNTIYF	TGTGCCAGCAGACATGACGGAGTCTCTGGAAACACCATATATTTT
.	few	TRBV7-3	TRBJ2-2	CASSSTPPGAGELFF	TGTGCCAGCAGCTCCACACCTCCAGGAGCCGGGGAGCTGTTTTTT
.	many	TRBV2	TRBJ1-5	CASSEAGSNQPQHF	TGTGCCAGCAGTGAAGCGGGCAGCAATCAGCCCCAGCATTTT
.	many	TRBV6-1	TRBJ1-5	CASSPDPDQPQHF	TGTGCCAGCAGTCCTGATCCGGATCAGCCCCAGCATTTT
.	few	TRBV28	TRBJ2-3	CASSSVSDTQYF	TGTGCCAGCAGTTCCGTATCAGATACGCAGTATTTT
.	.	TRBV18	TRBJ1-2	CASSPPPGIYGYTF	TGTGCCAGCTCACCACCCCCCGGGATCTATGGCTACACCTTC
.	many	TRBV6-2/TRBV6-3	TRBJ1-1	CASRVGANTEAFF	TGTGCCAGCCGTGTGGGGGCGAACACTGAAGCTTTCTTT
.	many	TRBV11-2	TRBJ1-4	CASSDPGDEKLFF	TGTGCCAGCAGCGATCCGGGGGATGAAAAACTGTTTTTT
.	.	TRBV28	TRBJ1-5	CASTLSFHQPQHF	TGTGCCAGCACCCTGTCCTTCCATCAGCCCCAGCATTTT
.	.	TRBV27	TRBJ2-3	CASSRSALSTDTQYF	TGTGCCAGCAGTCGGAGCGCCCTCAGCACAGATACGCAGTATTTT
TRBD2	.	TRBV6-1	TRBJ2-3	CASSPGAGGSSDTQYF	TGTGCCAGCAGCCCTGGAGCGGGAGGGTCGTCAGATACGCAGTATTTT
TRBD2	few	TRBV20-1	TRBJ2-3	CSAAGGGLAGGGDTQYF	TGCAGTGCTGCCGGGGGGGGACTAGCGGGAGGAGGCGATACGCAGTATTTT
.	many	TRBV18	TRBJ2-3	CASSPSLSSTDTQYF	TGTGCCAGCTCACCTAGTCTCAGCAGCACAGATACGCAGTATTTT
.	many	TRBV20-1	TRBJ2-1	CSARDPPYNEQFF	TGCAGTGCTAGAGATCCCCCCTACAATGAGCAGTTCTTC
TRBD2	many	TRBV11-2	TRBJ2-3	CASSLAGGLTDTQYF	TGTGCCAGCAGCTTAGCGGGGGGACTCACAGATACGCAGTATTTT
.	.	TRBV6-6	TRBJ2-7	CASSYGRGLYEQYF	TGTGCCAGCAGTTACGGCAGGGGCTTGTACGAGCAGTACTTC
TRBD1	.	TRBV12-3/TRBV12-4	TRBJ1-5	CASSSGTGTRIHQPQHF	TGTGCCAGCAGTAGCGGGACAGGGACGAGGATCCATCAGCCCCAGCATTTT
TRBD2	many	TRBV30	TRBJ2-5	CAWRRLAGAETQYF	TGTGCCTGGAGACGACTAGCGGGAGCAGAGACCCAGTACTTC
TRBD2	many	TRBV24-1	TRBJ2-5	CATSDSGREETQYF	TGTGCCACCAGTGACAGCGGGAGGGAAGAGACCCAGTACTTC
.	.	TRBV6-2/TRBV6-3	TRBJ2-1	CASKWVGGPRNEQFF	TGTGCCAGCAAGTGGGTCGGGGGCCCAAGGAATGAGCAGTTCTTC
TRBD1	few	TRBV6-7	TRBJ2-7	CASIKTGDYEQYF	TGTGCCAGCATTAAGACAGGGGACTACGAGCAGTACTTC
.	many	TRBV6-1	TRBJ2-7	CASSPGSAGYEQYF	TGTGCCAGCAGTCCCGGGTCTGCGGGGTACGAGCAGTACTTC
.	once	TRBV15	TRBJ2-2	CATSLERTNTGELFF	TGTGCCACCAGCCTCGAAAGAACGAACACCGGGGAGCTGTTTTTT
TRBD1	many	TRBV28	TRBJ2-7	CASAYSGTVHYEQYF	TGTGCCAGCGCCTACTCCGGGACAGTACACTACGAGCAGTACTTC
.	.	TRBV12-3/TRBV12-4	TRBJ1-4	CASRQGTLGNEKLFF	TGTGCCAGCAGACAAGGGACCTTGGGTAATGAAAAACTGTTTTTT
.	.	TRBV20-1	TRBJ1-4	CSARVSEKLFF	TGCAGTGCTAGAGTGAGCGAAAAACTGTTTTTT
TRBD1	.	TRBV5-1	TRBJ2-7	CASREQGAFDEQYF	TGCGCCAGCAGAGAACAGGGGGCATTCGACGAGCAGTACTTC
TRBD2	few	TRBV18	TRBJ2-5	CASSPQVSGSFQETQYF	TGTGCCAGCTCACCACAAGTTAGCGGGAGCTTCCAAGAGACCCAGTACTTC
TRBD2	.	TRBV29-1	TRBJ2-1	CSAREGWEQFF	TGCAGCGCCCGGGAGGGCTGGGAGCAGTTCTTC